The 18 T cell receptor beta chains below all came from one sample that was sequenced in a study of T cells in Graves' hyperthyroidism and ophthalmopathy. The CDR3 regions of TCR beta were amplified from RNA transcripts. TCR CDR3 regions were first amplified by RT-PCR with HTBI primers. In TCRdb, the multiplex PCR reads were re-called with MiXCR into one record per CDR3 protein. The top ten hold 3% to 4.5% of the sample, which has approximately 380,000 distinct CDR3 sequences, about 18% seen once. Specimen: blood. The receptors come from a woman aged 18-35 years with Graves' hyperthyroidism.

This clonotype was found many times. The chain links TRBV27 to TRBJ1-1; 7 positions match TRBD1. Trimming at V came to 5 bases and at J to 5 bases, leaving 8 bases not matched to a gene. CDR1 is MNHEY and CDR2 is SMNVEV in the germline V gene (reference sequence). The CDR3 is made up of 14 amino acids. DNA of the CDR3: TGTGCCAGCAGTGGATTAGGGGGCAGGACTGAAGCTTTCTTT. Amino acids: CASSGLGGRTEAFF.

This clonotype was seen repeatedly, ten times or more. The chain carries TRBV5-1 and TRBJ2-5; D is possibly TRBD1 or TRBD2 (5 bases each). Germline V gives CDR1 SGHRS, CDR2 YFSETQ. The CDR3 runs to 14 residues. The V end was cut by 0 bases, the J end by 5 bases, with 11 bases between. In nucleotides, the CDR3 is TGCGCCAGCAGCTTGGTGGCCGGGACGGAGACCCAGTACTTC. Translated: CASSLVAGTETQYF.

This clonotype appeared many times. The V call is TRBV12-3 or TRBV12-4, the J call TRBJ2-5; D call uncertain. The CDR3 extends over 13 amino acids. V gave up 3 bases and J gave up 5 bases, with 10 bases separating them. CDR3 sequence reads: CASSFWQEETQYF. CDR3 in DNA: TGTGCCAGCAGTTTTTGGCAGGAGGAGACCCAGTACTTC.

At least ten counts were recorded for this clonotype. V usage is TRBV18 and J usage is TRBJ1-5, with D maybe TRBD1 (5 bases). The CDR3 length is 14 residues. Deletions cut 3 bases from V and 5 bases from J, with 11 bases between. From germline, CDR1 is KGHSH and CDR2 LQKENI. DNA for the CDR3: TGTGCCAGCTCACCGGGACTACCAGATCAGCCCCAGCATTTT. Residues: CASSPGLPDQPQHF.

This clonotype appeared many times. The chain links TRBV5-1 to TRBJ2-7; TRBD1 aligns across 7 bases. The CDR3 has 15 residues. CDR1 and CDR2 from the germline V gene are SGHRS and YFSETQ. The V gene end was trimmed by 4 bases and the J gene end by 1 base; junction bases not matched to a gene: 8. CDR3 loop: CASSLQGLLSYEQYF. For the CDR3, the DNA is TGCGCCAGCAGCCTACAGGGGCTACTTTCCTACGAGCAGTACTTC.

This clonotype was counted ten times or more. CDR3 DNA: TGTGCCAGCACCCGGGGGGGGGAGACCCAGTACTTC. This gives the protein CASTRGGETQYF. This rearrangement joins TRBV12-3 or TRBV12-4 to TRBJ2-5, with 8 bases fitting TRBD2. Trimming took 7 bases from V and 5 from J; bases not matched to a gene: 3. This CDR3 has 12 amino acids.

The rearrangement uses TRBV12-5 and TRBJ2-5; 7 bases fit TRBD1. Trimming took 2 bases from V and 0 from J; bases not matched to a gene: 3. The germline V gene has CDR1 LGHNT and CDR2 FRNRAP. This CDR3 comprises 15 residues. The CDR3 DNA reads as TGTGCTAGTGGTTTGCCGGACAGGTACCAAGAGACCCAGTACTTC. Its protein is CASGLPDRYQETQYF.

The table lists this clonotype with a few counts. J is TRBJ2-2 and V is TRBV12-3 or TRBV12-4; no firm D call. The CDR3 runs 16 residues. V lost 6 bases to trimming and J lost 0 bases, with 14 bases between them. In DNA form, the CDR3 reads TGTGCCAGCAGCCCCGGCCTATATCCGAACACCGGGGAGCTGTTTTTT. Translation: CASSPGLYPNTGELFF.

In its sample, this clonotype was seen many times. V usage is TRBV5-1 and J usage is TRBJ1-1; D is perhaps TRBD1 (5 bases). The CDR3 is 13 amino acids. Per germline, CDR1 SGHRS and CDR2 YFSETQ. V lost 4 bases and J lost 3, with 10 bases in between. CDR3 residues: CASSLPGYTEAFF. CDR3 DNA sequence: TGCGCCAGCAGCCTCCCAGGGTACACTGAAGCTTTCTTT.

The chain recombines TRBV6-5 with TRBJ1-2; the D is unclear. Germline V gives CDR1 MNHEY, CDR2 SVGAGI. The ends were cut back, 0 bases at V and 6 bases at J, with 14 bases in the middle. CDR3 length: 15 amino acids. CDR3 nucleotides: TGTGCCAGCAGTTACTCACCCTCTAGCGGGGATGGCTACACCTTC. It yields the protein CASSYSPSSGDGYTF.

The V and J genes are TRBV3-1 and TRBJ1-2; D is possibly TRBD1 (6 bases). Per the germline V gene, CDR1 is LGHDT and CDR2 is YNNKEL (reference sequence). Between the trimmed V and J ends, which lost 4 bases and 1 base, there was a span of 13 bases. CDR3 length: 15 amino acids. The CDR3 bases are TGTGCCAGCAGCCCCGTCGAGGGGGGTAACTATGGCTACACCTTC. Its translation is CASSPVEGGNYGYTF.

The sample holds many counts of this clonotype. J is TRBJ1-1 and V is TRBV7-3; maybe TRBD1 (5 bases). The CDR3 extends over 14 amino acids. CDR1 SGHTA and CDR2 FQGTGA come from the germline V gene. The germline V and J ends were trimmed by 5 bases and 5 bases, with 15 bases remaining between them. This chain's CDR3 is CASSPGSTGTEAFF. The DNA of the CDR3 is TGTGCCAGCAGCCCAGGGTCCACCGGGACTGAAGCTTTCTTT.

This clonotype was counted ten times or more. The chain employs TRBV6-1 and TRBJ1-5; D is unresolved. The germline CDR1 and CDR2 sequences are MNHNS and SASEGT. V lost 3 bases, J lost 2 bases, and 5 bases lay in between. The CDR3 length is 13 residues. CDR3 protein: CASSELGNQPQHF. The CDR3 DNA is TGTGCCAGCAGTGAGTTGGGCAATCAGCCCCAGCATTTT.

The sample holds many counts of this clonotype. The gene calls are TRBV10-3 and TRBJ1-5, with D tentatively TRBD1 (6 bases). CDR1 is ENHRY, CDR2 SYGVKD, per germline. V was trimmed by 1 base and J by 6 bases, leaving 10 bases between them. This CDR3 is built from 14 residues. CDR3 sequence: CAISELGGLQPQHF. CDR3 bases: TGTGCCATCAGTGAGTTAGGGGGGCTTCAGCCCCAGCATTTT.

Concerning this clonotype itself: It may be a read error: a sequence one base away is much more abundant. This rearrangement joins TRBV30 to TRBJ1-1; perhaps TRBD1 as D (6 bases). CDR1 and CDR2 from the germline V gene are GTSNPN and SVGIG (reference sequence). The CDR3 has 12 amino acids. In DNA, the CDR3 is TGTGCCTGTAACAGGGCTAACACTGAAGCTTGCTTT. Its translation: CACNRANTEACF. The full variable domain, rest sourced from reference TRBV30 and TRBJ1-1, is SQTIHQWPATLVQPVGSPLSLECTVEGTSNPNLYWYRQAAGRGLQLLFYSVGIGQISSEVPQNLSASRPQDRQFILSSKKLLLSDSGFYLCACNRANTEACFGQGTRLTVV.

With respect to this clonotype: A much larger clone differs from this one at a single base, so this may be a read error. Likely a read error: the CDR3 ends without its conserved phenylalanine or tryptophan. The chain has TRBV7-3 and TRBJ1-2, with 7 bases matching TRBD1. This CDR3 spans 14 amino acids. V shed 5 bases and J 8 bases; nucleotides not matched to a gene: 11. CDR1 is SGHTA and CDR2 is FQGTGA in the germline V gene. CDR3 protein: CASSLDLQGQGYTL. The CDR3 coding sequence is TGTGCCAGCAGCCTAGATCTACAGGGGCAGGGCTACACCCTC.

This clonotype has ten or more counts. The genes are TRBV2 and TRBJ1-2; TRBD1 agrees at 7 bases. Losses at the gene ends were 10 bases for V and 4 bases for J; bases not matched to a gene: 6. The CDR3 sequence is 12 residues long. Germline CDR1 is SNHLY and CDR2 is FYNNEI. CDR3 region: CATLDRRYGYTF. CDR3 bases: TGTGCCACTCTGGACAGGCGCTATGGCTACACCTTC.

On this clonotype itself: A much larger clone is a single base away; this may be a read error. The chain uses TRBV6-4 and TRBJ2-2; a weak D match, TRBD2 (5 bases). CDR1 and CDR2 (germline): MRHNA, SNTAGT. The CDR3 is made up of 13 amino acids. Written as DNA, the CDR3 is TGTGCCAGCAGTGAAGGCCCTGCCGGGGAGCTGTGTTTT. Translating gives CASSEGPAGELCF.